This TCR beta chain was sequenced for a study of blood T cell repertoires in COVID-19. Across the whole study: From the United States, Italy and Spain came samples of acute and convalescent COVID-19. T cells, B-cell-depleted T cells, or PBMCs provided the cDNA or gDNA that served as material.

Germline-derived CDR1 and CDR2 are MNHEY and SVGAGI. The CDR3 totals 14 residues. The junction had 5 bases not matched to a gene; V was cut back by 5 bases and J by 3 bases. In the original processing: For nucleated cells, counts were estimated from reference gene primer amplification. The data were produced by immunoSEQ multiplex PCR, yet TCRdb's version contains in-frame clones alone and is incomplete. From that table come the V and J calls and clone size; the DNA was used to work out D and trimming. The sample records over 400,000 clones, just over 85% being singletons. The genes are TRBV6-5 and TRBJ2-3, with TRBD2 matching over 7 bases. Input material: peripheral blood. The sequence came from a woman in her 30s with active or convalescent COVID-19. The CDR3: CASSPSGNTDTQYF. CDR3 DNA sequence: TGTGCCAGCAGTCCGAGCGGGAATACAGATACGCAGTATTTT.